The T cell receptor (beta chain) under discussion was sequenced for a study of cytomegalovirus exposure and HLA in healthy donors. Across the study: There were 117 million unique TCR beta sequences, drawn from about 180 million T cells, in an earlier analysis. In terms of ancestry, the Caucasian-associated cluster contained roughly 81% of the roughly 400 genotyped donors. Study-wide results and caveats: A later analysis linked a missense variant in DCLRE1C to the trimming of TCR beta V and J genes.

Primers: 60 Vbeta forward and 13 Jbeta reverse. TCRdb's copy holds only in-frame clones and misses some; the assay was immunoSEQ multiplex PCR. The sample lists over 150,000 clones, roughly four fifths seen once, with 1.6% in the top ten. As for this clone: Antigen unknown.

The CDR3 extends over 14 amino acids. Germline V gene data show CDR1 as LGHNA and CDR2 as YNFKEQ. Trimming stripped 0 bases from V and 4 bases from J, with 8 bases between. The gene calls are TRBV4-2 and TRBJ2-3; perhaps TRBD2 as D (5 bases). Sequences were obtained from PBMCs. This clonotype was sampled from a man aged 45-65 years in good health and CMV-seronegative. The CDR3 loop reads CASSQDGRSDTQYF. The CDR3 DNA follows: TGTGCCAGCAGCCAAGATGGGAGATCAGATACGCAGTATTTT.